This T cell receptor beta chain stems from a study of T-cell memory formation after mild COVID-19 (dated by TCRdb to about 2021). Notes on the research overall: TCR sequence clusters from the two donors were found to be largely donor specific. The cohort comprised two young, previously healthy adult volunteers, one female and one male. In two donors, T-cell clones that expanded and contracted after mild COVID-19 were followed by sequencing TCRalpha and TCRbeta repertoires longitudinally.

PBMCs were isolated by Ficoll-Paque density gradient centrifugation. Sequencing was carried out with an Illumina NovaSeq 6000. TCRalpha and TCRbeta cDNA libraries were constructed by 5'RACE with constant-segment primers, with sample barcodes and unique molecular identifiers being introduced. Trizol reagent was used to extract RNA from every sample. Libraries were amplified in two PCR steps, with a second sample barcode and Illumina TruSeq adapters added in the second step. Sequencing of the libraries was done on an Illumina NovaSeq, producing 2 x 150 bp paired-end reads. As for the original processing: With migec v1.2.7, reads were demultiplexed and then collapsed into UMI-guided consensus sequences. Using mixcr v2.1.11, the UMI consensuses were aligned to TRA and TRB V and J templates and assembled into clonotypes. Clonotypes were classified as expanded or contracted when called significant by both edgeR and NoisET, with noise models trained on biological replicates. For edgeR calls, the cutoffs were a false discovery rate-adjusted p below 0.01 and a log2 fold-change threshold of 1. As an exploratory analysis of dynamics, max-normalized trajectories of the 1000 most abundant clonotypes were examined by PCA with hierarchical clustering. Separately sequenced CD4+ and CD8+ repertoires were used to assign the CD4 or CD8 phenotype of responding clones. TCRdb trimmed the raw reads at Q25, called clones with MiXCR and kept productive beta chains. Duplicate CDR3 protein sequences are folded into a single record with the most common DNA and genes. What appears here as the V and J calls and clone size reflects TCRdb's work, not the paper's. The sample yields roughly 300,000 distinct CDR3 sequences; about 16% were counted once. Of the sample, roughly 25% is held by the ten largest clones.

The study at large found these results: SARS-CoV-2 specificity of the second-wave clones peaking on day 37 was not confirmed. The study included only a couple of mild cases, and larger cohorts that include severe cases with pre-infection samples were judged to be necessary. Contracting CD4+ clones were located mainly in the CM and EM memory subsets, whereas CD8+ clones were found to be enriched in EMRA. The detection of some responding clones in pre-infection memory suggests that pre-existing cross-reactive memory T cells joined the SARS-CoV-2 response. Balanced CD4/CD8 phenotypes were observed for clones contracting from day 15 to 85, whereas a bias towards CD4+ was observed for a second wave of clones expanding from day 15 to 37.

This clonotype was detected only a few times. Its antigen specificity is not known. It has no much larger one-base neighbor in the sample; base qualities were not kept. From its cysteine to its phenylalanine, the CDR3 spans 13 amino acids. Only CDR3 DNA is held: 39 bases, read in frame from base 1. V sheds 3 bases and J sheds 0 bases, leaving 6 bases between their ends. According to the germline V gene, CDR1 reads SGDLS and CDR2 reads YYNGEE. Sequenced: PBMCs or a T cell subset sorted from them (not recorded which). The V and J genes are TRBV9 and TRBJ1-1, and possibly TRBD1, on 5 matching bases. The TCR was taken from a man aged 18 to 30 who had mild COVID-19 (a few samples of this study predate the infection). The sample titles of this study are shuffled in the database, so cell type and time point are left out; the donor was told from shared clones. The CDR3 sequence is CASSGQMNTEAFF. The nucleotides are TGTGCCAGCAGCGGACAGATGAACACTGAAGCTTTCTTT. This CDR3, with the reference TRBV9 and TRBJ1-1 proteins standing in past its ends, gives the full variable domain DSGVTQTPKHLITATGQRVTLRCSPRSGDLSVYWYQQSLDQGLQFLIQYYNGEERAKGNILERFSAQQFPDLHSELNLSSLELGDSALYFCASSGQMNTEAFFGQGTRLTVV.